This T cell receptor beta chain was sequenced for a study of blood T cells in healthy people across ages. Findings of the study overall: Because sorting was not performed, PBMCs prevented conclusive naive versus antigen-experienced comparison. Both higher diversity and more naive CD4+ cells marked long-lived donors when set against aged donors.

Trimming stripped 4 bases from V and 6 bases from J, with 9 bases between. This CDR3 has 11 residues. Germline V gene sequence: CDR1 DFQATT, CDR2 SNEGSKA (reference sequence). As to this clonotype: No antigen is known for it.

A sample-barcoded 5' primer and a J-beta primer mix were used in a second PCR of roughly 7 to 11 cycles. Individual samples furnished no less than 2.5 million CDR3-containing paired-end reads apiece. TCRdb analysed the 5' RACE reads with MiXCR anew, one entry per CDR3 protein. The repertoire holds 700,000 to 800,000 distinct CDR3 sequences, with 35% to 45% as singletons. This clonotype was obtained from a woman aged 60-75 years in good health. The chain joins TRBV20-1 to TRBJ1-2; D is unclear. The sample comprised blood. The CDR3 DNA reads TGCAGTGCTAACCGCCAGAATGGCTACACCTTC. It encodes CSANRQNGYTF.